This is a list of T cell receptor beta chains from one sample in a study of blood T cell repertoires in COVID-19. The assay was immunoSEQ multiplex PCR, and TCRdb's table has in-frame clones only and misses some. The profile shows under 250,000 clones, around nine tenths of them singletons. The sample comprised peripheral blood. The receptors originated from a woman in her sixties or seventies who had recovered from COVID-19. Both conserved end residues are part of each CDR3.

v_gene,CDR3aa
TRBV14,CASSQDFNNRGSYGYTF
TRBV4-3,CASSHGLAGGRETQYF
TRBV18,CASSQGDRGPSYEQYF
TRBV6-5,CASNRDRGSPLHF
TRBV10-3,CAISLDRVRETQYF
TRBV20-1,CSASAWGQGQRGGYTF
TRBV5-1,CASSSPGLASIPVVYGELFF
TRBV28,CAITGTGRITGTFF
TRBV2,CASQGSHKPQHF
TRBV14,CASSSFGTMIGQYF
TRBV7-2,CASSLQGIRYNEQFF
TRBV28,CASSQPGGPGGEQFF
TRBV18,CASSPPQGLNTEAFF
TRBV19,CASSPGQGYYEQFF
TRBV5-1,CATALQGTYNSPLHF
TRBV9,CASSPRGREGRETQYF
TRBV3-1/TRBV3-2,CASSLGDRARYTF
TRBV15,CATSRATVSGNTIYF
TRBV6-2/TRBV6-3,CASSQGLGGTGELFF
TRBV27,CASSFQGAGTEAFF
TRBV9,CASSVRDYINTQYF
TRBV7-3,CASSLTFDTEAFF
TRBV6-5,CASSYSYTGSTEAFF
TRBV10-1,CAARLGATDTQYF
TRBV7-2,CASSLTGQLFTDTQYF
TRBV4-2,CASSQPRDRVDRNHGYTF
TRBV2,CASTTGNTEAFF
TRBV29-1,CSVGGLREQYF
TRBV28,CASRQGNTEAFF
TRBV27,CASIQGGSNQPQHF
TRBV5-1,CASSLMQGPQETQYF
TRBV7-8,CASSWGHLSYEQYF
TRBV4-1,CASSQSLIRQGKAFF
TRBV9,CASSVGELDDTEAFF
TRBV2,CASNQGNYGYTF